These 27 T cell receptor beta chains were all obtained from the same sample, sequenced in a study of cytomegalovirus exposure and HLA in healthy donors (dated by TCRdb to about 2017). Libraries were prepared through the immunoSEQ multiplex PCR assay. The clones in this table, taken by TCRdb from immuneACCESS, are in-frame only. Not every clone is retained; where verified, under half of the shortfall comes from an unresolved V gene, and the cause of the rest is unknown. In all, the sample holds fewer than 140,000 clones, and about 87% of those were seen once. Of the sample, more than 1.5% falls within the top ten clones. Sequencing was performed on PBMCs. These TCRs come from a woman under 30 in good health and CMV-seropositive.

This CDR3 is CASSPRNYGYTF. The CDR3 region has the DNA TGTGCCAGCAGTCCTAGGAACTATGGCTACACCTTC. The chain carries TRBV28 and TRBJ1-2; no clear D. Germline assignment: CDR1 MDHEN and CDR2 SYDVKM. The CDR3 has 12 amino acids. Trimming removed 5 bases at V and 2 bases at J, with 6 bases between.

J is TRBJ2-7 and V is TRBV13, with 7 bases lining up with TRBD2. V lost 2 bases and J lost 4; bases outside the gene matches: 2. Looked up from germline, CDR1 is PRHDT and CDR2 is FYEKMQ (reference sequence). This CDR3 has 13 residues. CDR3 sequence reads: CASSLTGGYEQYF. For the CDR3, the DNA is TGTGCCAGCAGCTTAACGGGGGGATACGAGCAGTACTTC.

The chain carries TRBV13 and TRBJ2-7; TRBD1 might be the D (6 bases). CDR3 size: 15 residues. The V gene lost 2 bases and the J gene lost 0 bases, with 11 bases spanning the gap. The germline CDR1 and CDR2 sequences are PRHDT and FYEKMQ (reference sequence). The CDR3 is CASSLHRASSYEQYF. The CDR3 DNA follows: TGTGCCAGCAGCTTACACAGGGCCAGCTCCTACGAGCAGTACTTC.

The V call is TRBV11-2, the J call TRBJ2-6; D possibly corresponds to TRBD1 (6 bases). The CDR3 is 17 residues long. CDR1 is SGHAT, CDR2 FQNNGV, per germline. V gave up 1 base and J gave up 2 bases, with 12 bases separating them. In nucleotides, the CDR3 is TGTGCCAGCAGCTTAGCCAGGGGTCTAACTGGGGCCAACGTCCTGACTTTC. Residues: CASSLARGLTGANVLTF.

This clone appeared a few times. The chain links TRBV4-3 to TRBJ2-1, with TRBD1 identical over 7 bases. From germline, CDR1 is LGHNA and CDR2 YSLEER. Losses at the gene ends were 0 bases for V and 1 base for J; bases not matched to a gene: 3. The CDR3 covers 16 residues. CDR3 sequence (DNA): TGCGCCAGCAGCCAAGAGATACAGGGGTCCTACAATGAGCAGTTCTTC. It yields the protein CASSQEIQGSYNEQFF.

J is TRBJ2-7 and V is TRBV28, with 9 bases identical to TRBD1. V lost 6 bases and J lost 3; bases outside the gene matches: 6. Germline loops: CDR1 MDHEN, CDR2 SYDVKM. The CDR3 runs to 14 residues. CDR3 nucleotide sequence: TGTGCCAGCAGCTCCCCGACAGGGGGCTACGAGCAGTACTTC. Translating gives CASSSPTGGYEQYF.

This chain connects TRBV7-9 to TRBJ2-1; D may be TRBD1 (6 bases). CDR3 size: 15 residues. V lost 0 bases and J 6 bases, leaving 12 bases between the germline ends. Per germline, CDR1 SEHNR and CDR2 FQNEAQ (reference sequence). The CDR3 DNA follows: TGTGCCAGCAGCTTAGCGCATCAGGGGAGCAATGAGCAGTTCTTC. It translates to CASSLAHQGSNEQFF.

This rearrangement joins TRBV13 to TRBJ2-2; TRBD1 aligns across 9 bases. The V segment lost 4 bases and the J segment 1 base; nucleotides outside the gene matches: 13. CDR3 size: 19 residues. Germline CDR1 is PRHDT and CDR2 is FYEKMQ (reference sequence). The CDR3 is CASSSLGDRAEVNTGELFF. The DNA of the CDR3 is TGTGCCAGCAGCTCCCTGGGGGACAGGGCCGAAGTGAACACCGGGGAGCTGTTTTTT.

The chain couples TRBV5-6 to TRBJ2-7; 10 positions agree with TRBD1. This CDR3 is built from 15 residues. V lost 4 bases to trimming and J lost 3 bases; unmatched junction nucleotides: 7. Per germline, CDR1 SGHDT and CDR2 YYEEEE. CDR3 sequence reads: CASSQVGQGFYEQYF. In DNA, the CDR3 is TGTGCCAGCAGCCAAGTGGGACAGGGGTTCTACGAGCAGTACTTC.

The chain couples TRBV9 to TRBJ2-1, with D maybe TRBD2 (5 bases). Germline lookup yields CDR1 SGDLS and CDR2 YYNGEE. The V and J ends lost 0 bases and 8 bases respectively, with 18 bases between them. This CDR3 has 16 residues. CDR3 protein: CASSVDGYGVKDEQFF. CDR3 in DNA: TGTGCCAGCAGCGTAGATGGCTACGGGGTTAAGGATGAGCAGTTCTTC.

The chain is built from TRBV5-6 and TRBJ2-7; possible D gene TRBD2, 6 bases. V lost 0 bases and J 4 bases, leaving 11 bases between the germline ends. The length of the CDR3 is 14 residues. Germline-derived CDR1 and CDR2 are SGHDT and YYEEEE. CDR3 residues: CASSLGGDFYEQYF. In DNA, the CDR3 is TGTGCCAGCAGCTTGGGCGGGGACTTTTACGAGCAGTACTTC.

Only a few counts were recorded for this clone. The chain combines TRBV25-1 with TRBJ2-1; tentative D call: TRBD1 (5 bases). CDR1 and CDR2 from the germline V gene are MGHDK and SYGVNS. The CDR3 has 15 amino acids. The V end was cut by 4 bases, the J end by 3 bases, with 13 bases between. The DNA for the CDR3 is TGTGCCAGCAGTGCCTCAGGGATCGACTACAATGAGCAGTTCTTC. Protein: CASSASGIDYNEQFF.

This clone has more than one count but fewer than ten. The same CDR3 arises from other DNA sequences in this sample as well. The chain couples TRBV9 to TRBJ1-3, with D possibly matching TRBD1 (5 bases). The CDR3 has 15 residues. The V and J ends lost 0 bases and 0 bases respectively, with 7 bases between them. Looked up from germline, CDR1 is SGDLS and CDR2 is YYNGEE. In nucleotides, the CDR3 is TGTGCCAGCAGCGTAGGAACAGGCTCTGGAAACACCATATATTTT. It codes for CASSVGTGSGNTIYF.

V and J are TRBV19 and TRBJ1-2; 7 bases align to TRBD1. V lost 3 bases, J lost 8 bases, and 9 bases stayed unmatched. Germline CDR1 is LNHDA and CDR2 is SQIVND (reference sequence). The CDR3 has 14 residues. The CDR3 nucleotides read TGTGCCAGTAGTATCACGGCCACAGGGGAAGGCTACACCTTC. This translates into CASSITATGEGYTF.

This clone was found once. This rearrangement joins TRBV2 to TRBJ2-3; perhaps TRBD2 as D (5 bases). Germline V gives CDR1 SNHLY, CDR2 FYNNEI. Deletions cut 8 bases from V and 5 bases from J, with 17 bases between. This CDR3 has 14 residues. CDR3 residues: CASCASSTLDTQYF. CDR3 in DNA: TGTGCCAGCTGCGCTAGCAGTACATTAGATACGCAGTATTTT.

J is TRBJ2-3 and V is TRBV15; no definite D call. V shed 4 bases and J shed 15 bases, with 20 bases lying between them. CDR3 size: 13 residues. The germline V gene has CDR1 LNHNV and CDR2 YYDKDF (reference sequence). The CDR3 spells CATSISVTDRVYF. Written as DNA, the CDR3 is TGTGCCACCAGCATCAGTGTTACGGATCGGGTATATTTT.

The chain couples TRBV28 to TRBJ2-2; D is perhaps TRBD2 (7 bases). The CDR3 consists of 15 residues. V was trimmed by 2 bases and J by 5 bases, leaving 12 bases between them. Germline CDR1 is MDHEN and CDR2 is SYDVKM. CDR3 residues: CASSLGGAVTGELFF. The DNA of the CDR3 is TGTGCCAGCAGTTTAGGGGGGGCTGTGACCGGGGAGCTGTTTTTT.

The chain recombines TRBV27 with TRBJ2-1; D not certain. The CDR3 spans 14 residues. V was clipped by 3 bases and J by 0 bases, with 6 bases between them. Germline V gene lookup returns CDR1 MNHEY and CDR2 SMNVEV (reference sequence). The CDR3, as DNA: TGTGCCAGCAGTTTTTCGAGCTCCTACAATGAGCAGTTCTTC. Translating gives CASSFSSSYNEQFF.

In DNA, the CDR3 is TGTGCCACCAGCCTGGACAGGGAGAAATACGAGCAGTACGTC. This sequence encodes CATSLDREKYEQYV. The chain uses TRBV15 and TRBJ2-7; 8 bases match TRBD1. This CDR3 contains 14 residues. Germline lookup yields CDR1 LNHNV and CDR2 YYDKDF (reference sequence). V trimming: 5 bases; J trimming: 4 bases; junction bases outside the gene matches: 7.

This chain's CDR3 is CASSLGVLNTGELFF. CDR3 sequence (DNA): TGTGCCAGCAGCTTAGGAGTGCTGAACACCGGGGAGCTGTTTTTT. V and J are TRBV7-2 and TRBJ2-2; D is uncertain. Germline V gives CDR1 SGHTA, CDR2 FQGNSA. The CDR3 runs 15 residues. The V end lost 1 base, the J end lost 1 base, and 7 bases lay between the germline ends.

The genes are TRBV2 and TRBJ1-1, with D unresolved. Per the germline V gene, CDR1 is SNHLY and CDR2 is FYNNEI. Trimming cost V 6 bases and J 5 bases, with 16 bases left between them. The CDR3 spans 14 residues. CDR3 DNA: TGTGCCAGCAGGCAAGAAAAGTACTTAACTGAAGCTTTCTTT. Translating gives CASRQEKYLTEAFF.

The chain carries TRBV5-4 and TRBJ2-7; possible D gene TRBD2, 5 bases. Trimming removed 7 bases at V and 2 bases at J, with 13 bases between. This CDR3 region has 13 residues. Germline values: CDR1 SGHNT, CDR2 YYREEE (reference sequence). The chain's CDR3 is CASCNRGAYEQYF. CDR3 nucleotides: TGTGCCAGCTGCAATCGGGGAGCCTACGAGCAGTACTTC.

V is TRBV6-1 and J is TRBJ2-1; 7 bases align to TRBD1. With 4 bases clipped from V and 12 bases from J, the junction kept 3 bases outside the gene matches. The CDR3 loop spans 11 amino acids. Germline V lookup: CDR1 MNHNS, CDR2 SASEGT. The CDR3 loop reads CASSVAGGQFF. Written as DNA, the CDR3 is TGTGCCAGCAGTGTGGCAGGGGGGCAGTTCTTC.

The rearrangement uses TRBV6-6 and TRBJ2-7, with TRBD2 identical over 7 bases. With 6 bases clipped from V and 4 bases from J, the junction kept 3 bases outside the gene matches. Germline V lookup: CDR1 MNHNY, CDR2 SVGAGI (reference sequence). CDR3 size: 12 residues. The CDR3 reads CASRNSGYEQYF. CDR3 nucleotide sequence: TGTGCCAGCAGGAATAGCGGGTACGAGCAGTACTTC.

This sequence joins TRBV6-5 and TRBJ1-6, with TRBD1 as a possible D gene (5 bases). Per germline, CDR1 MNHEY and CDR2 SVGAGI. The CDR3 contains 13 residues. Trimming took off 4 bases at V and 7 bases at J, with 8 bases between the two ends. The CDR3 is CASSLDRNSPLHF. DNA for the CDR3: TGTGCCAGCAGTTTAGACAGAAATTCACCCCTCCACTTT.

The chain employs TRBV27 and TRBJ1-1, with 10 bases fitting TRBD1. The CDR3 is 14 amino acids. The V gene's germline CDR1 is MNHEY and CDR2 SMNVEV (reference sequence). V shed 6 bases, J shed 3 bases, and the junction held 4 bases outside the gene matches. CDR3 residues: CASRRDRGYTEAFF. CDR3 DNA sequence: TGTGCCAGCAGACGGGACAGGGGATACACTGAAGCTTTCTTT.

The rearrangement joins TRBV6-1 to TRBJ1-4; the D gene is possibly TRBD1 (5 bases). Germline CDR1 is MNHNS and CDR2 is SASEGT. V was cut by 2 bases and J by 0 bases, with 13 bases left in between. The CDR3 extends over 17 amino acids. CDR3 residues: CASSEIGRDPTNEKLFF. The CDR3 DNA is TGTGCCAGCAGTGAAATAGGGAGGGACCCAACTAATGAAAAACTGTTTTTT.